This TCR beta chain originates from a study of pediatric ulcerative colitis. This clone was observed a handful of times. Its antigen is unknown. During colonoscopy, one to two rectal pinch biopsies were collected. This CDR3 has 15 residues. CDR1 and CDR2 (germline): MDHEN, SYDVKM. V shed 6 bases and J shed 0 bases, with 15 bases lying between them. Overall study findings and caveats: Rectal repertoires separated controls, mild-moderate and acute severe colitis.

The table came from immunoSEQ multiplex PCR; TCRdb's copy has only in-frame clones and leaves some out. Of roughly 18,000 clones in the sample, under 75% were seen once. Material: gut tissue. The V and J genes are TRBV28 and TRBJ2-7; TRBD2 is a possible D gene (5 bases). The sequence came from a boy between 10 and 17 years old with moderate ulcerative colitis. The CDR3 DNA reads TGTGCCAGCAGCAGTGACTACCGAAGCTCCTACGAGCAGTACTTC. It translates to CASSSDYRSSYEQYF.